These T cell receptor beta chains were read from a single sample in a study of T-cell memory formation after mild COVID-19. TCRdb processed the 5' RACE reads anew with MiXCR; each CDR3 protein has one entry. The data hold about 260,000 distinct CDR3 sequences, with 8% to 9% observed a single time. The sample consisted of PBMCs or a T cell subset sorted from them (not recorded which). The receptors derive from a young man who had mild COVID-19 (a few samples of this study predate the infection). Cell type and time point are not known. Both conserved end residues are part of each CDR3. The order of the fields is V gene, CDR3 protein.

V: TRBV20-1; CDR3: CSASQNLEGEQYF
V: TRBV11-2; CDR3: CASSVQWGYGYTF
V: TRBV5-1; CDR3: CASSPGVLAGLMSGEQFF
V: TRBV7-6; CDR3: CASSLGPSGPENSGNTIYF
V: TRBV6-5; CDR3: CASSQETGWVTEAFF
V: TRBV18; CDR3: CASSPPFGTGYGYTF
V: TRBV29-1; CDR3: CSVVTTGYNEQFF
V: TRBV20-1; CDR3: CSARLGGGGTEAFF
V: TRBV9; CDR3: CASSATNEQFF
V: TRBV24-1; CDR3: CATSKTGQGGLYSYNSPLHF
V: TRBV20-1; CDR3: CSARETGSLEGYTF
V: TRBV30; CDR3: CAWKRGASDTGELFF
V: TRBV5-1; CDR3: CASSYTGQGAGELFF
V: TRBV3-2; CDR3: CASSQVTSGGF